One sample yielded the 13 T cell receptor beta chains listed below, sequenced in a study of Graves' ophthalmopathy and Graves' hyperthyroidism. Amplification from RNA transcripts yielded the TCR beta CDR3 regions. The library came from an HTBI-primed first-round RT-PCR and a second-round multiplex PCR. TCRdb called the multiplex PCR reads again in MiXCR, with one record for every CDR3 protein. The sample has roughly 1.1 million distinct CDR3 sequences, less than 45% seen once. The material sequenced was peripheral blood or thyroid tissue (not recorded which). The receptors shown here come from an adult man with Graves' hyperthyroidism.

This clonotype showed up many times. This chain connects TRBV5-1 to TRBJ2-5, with D perhaps TRBD2 (5 bases). The CDR3 is made up of 15 amino acids. CDR1 SGHRS and CDR2 YFSETQ come from the germline V gene. The ends were cut back, 0 bases at V and 2 bases at J, with 11 bases in the middle. Here the CDR3 DNA reads TGCGCCAGCAGCTTGGAGCGGAGAAAGCAAGAGACCCAGTACTTC. Translated, it gives CASSLERRKQETQYF. Using reference TRBV5-1 and TRBJ2-5 for the parts outside the CDR3, the full variable domain is KAGVTQTPRYLIKTRGQQVTLSCSPISGHRSVSWYQQTPGQGLQFLFEYFSETQRNKGNFPGRFSGRQFSNSRSEMNVSTLELGDSALYLCASSLERRKQETQYFGPGTRLLVL.

The rearrangement uses TRBV20-1 and TRBJ2-5; 11 bases are shared with TRBD2. V dropped 3 bases and J dropped 2; count of bases not matched to a gene: 8. The CDR3 sequence is 16 residues long. Germline assignment: CDR1 DFQATT and CDR2 SNEGSKA (reference sequence). CDR3: CSASLLAGGRQETQYF. In nucleotides, the CDR3 is TGCAGTGCTAGTCTTCTAGCGGGAGGAAGACAAGAGACCCAGTACTTC.

This clonotype was counted many times. The chain has TRBV10-3 and TRBJ2-7, with 8 nucleotides matching TRBD1. The V gene's germline CDR1 is ENHRY and CDR2 SYGVKD. V shed 6 bases and J 3 bases; nucleotides not matched to a gene: 4. The CDR3 runs to 13 residues. The CDR3 DNA is TGTGCCATCAGGGGGACAGGCGTCTACGAGCAGTACTTC. Protein sequence: CAIRGTGVYEQYF.

This chain connects TRBV10-3 to TRBJ1-1; no firm D call. The CDR3 sequence is 13 residues long. The germline V gene encodes CDR1 ENHRY and CDR2 SYGVKD. Trimming pared 6 bases from V and 5 bases from J, leaving 13 bases between. The CDR3 DNA reads TGTGCCATCAGGATGGACCCCTCGACTGAAGCTTTCTTT. Amino acid sequence: CAIRMDPSTEAFF.

The V and J genes are TRBV29-1 and TRBJ2-7; 7 bases fit TRBD1. The V gene's germline CDR1 is SQVTM and CDR2 ANQGSEA. Germline trimming cut 5 bases from V and 3 bases from J; bases unmatched to any gene: 13. The CDR3 is 15 residues long. The CDR3 nucleotides read TGCAGCGTTACCGGGACAGCTTCCTACGGCTACGAGCAGTACTTC. Encoded protein: CSVTGTASYGYEQYF.

Regarding this clonotype: Since a much larger clone is just one base distant, this may be a read error. The rearrangement joins TRBV2 to TRBJ2-5; D call uncertain. Germline V gene lookup returns CDR1 SNHLY and CDR2 FYNNEI. The CDR3 has 13 residues. Here the CDR3 reads CASGERIQETQYF. The CDR3 DNA reads TGTGCCAGCGGTGAACGAATCCAAGAGACCCAGTACTTC.

Worth noting for this clonotype: The junction departs from the called germline gene at one end, perhaps through a read error. The chain joins TRBV15 to TRBJ1-5; maybe TRBD1 (5 bases). Germline CDR1 is LNHNV and CDR2 is YYDKDF (reference sequence). The CDR3 spans 15 residues. In nucleotides, the CDR3 is TGTGCCACCCAAGACAGCACAAGTAGCAATCAGCCCCGGCATTTT. This gives the protein CATQDSTSSNQPRHF. Variable domain in full (rest from reference TRBV15 and TRBJ1-5): DAMVIQNPRYQVTQFGKPVTLSCSQTLNHNVMYWYQQKSSQAPKLLFHYYDKDFNNEADTPDNFQSRRPNTSFCFLDIRSPGLGDTAMYLCATQDSTSSNQPRHFGDGTRLSIL.

The chain links TRBV7-2 to TRBJ2-3; 13 positions agree with TRBD2. Germline lookup yields CDR1 SGHTA and CDR2 FQGNSA. After removal of 5 bases from V and 2 bases from J, the junction contained 13 bases not matched to a gene. This CDR3 contains 19 residues. The CDR3 region is CASSRGPGLAGQDTDTQYF. As DNA, the CDR3 is TGTGCCAGCAGCCGGGGACCGGGACTAGCGGGGCAAGACACAGATACGCAGTATTTT.

This clonotype appeared a few times. This rearrangement joins TRBV24-1 to TRBJ2-2, with 7 bases aligning to TRBD1. V lost 5 bases and J lost 5; bases outside the gene matches: 4. Per the germline V gene, CDR1 is KGHDR and CDR2 is SFDVKD. The CDR3 covers 14 residues. The CDR3 reads CATSGDRETGELFF. The DNA of the CDR3 is TGTGCCACCAGTGGGGACAGAGAGACCGGGGAGCTGTTTTTT.

This clonotype has at least ten counts. The J gene is TRBJ2-5, the V gene TRBV7-8, with 11 bases lining up with TRBD2. CDR3 length equals 17 residues. V was clipped by 2 bases and J by 2 bases; unmatched bases: 7. Germline values: CDR1 SGHVS, CDR2 FQNEAQ. Here the CDR3 DNA reads TGTGCCAGCAGCTTATACGGGACTAGCGGAAGTCAAGAGACCCAGTACTTC. Encoded protein: CASSLYGTSGSQETQYF.

The CDR3 DNA is TGTGCCAGCAGCTTAGGTGTAGGGACAGGGGTAGAGACCCAGTACTTC. Its protein product is CASSLGVGTGVETQYF. The gene calls are TRBV7-8 and TRBJ2-5, with TRBD1 matching over 10 bases. Germline-derived CDR1 and CDR2 are SGHVS and FQNEAQ. Trimming at V came to 1 base and at J to 4 bases, leaving 6 bases not matched to a gene. The CDR3 length is 16 residues.

This clonotype was detected ten times or more. The chain combines TRBV19 with TRBJ1-5; possibly TRBD1 for D (6 bases). Per germline, CDR1 LNHDA and CDR2 SQIVND (reference sequence). The CDR3 length is 16 residues. V dropped 7 bases and J dropped 0 bases, with 16 bases sitting between them. The CDR3 protein is CASTNGRGASNQPQHF. The CDR3 DNA reads TGTGCCAGTACCAATGGGAGGGGGGCTAGCAATCAGCCCCAGCATTTT.

J is TRBJ1-5 and V is TRBV2, with 8 positions matching TRBD1. The V gene's germline CDR1 is SNHLY and CDR2 FYNNEI. The V segment lost 5 bases and the J segment 4 bases; nucleotides outside the gene matches: 4. The CDR3 extends over 14 amino acids. The CDR3 spells CASSRTGWNQPQHF. For the CDR3, the DNA is TGTGCCAGCAGTAGGACAGGGTGGAATCAGCCCCAGCATTTT.